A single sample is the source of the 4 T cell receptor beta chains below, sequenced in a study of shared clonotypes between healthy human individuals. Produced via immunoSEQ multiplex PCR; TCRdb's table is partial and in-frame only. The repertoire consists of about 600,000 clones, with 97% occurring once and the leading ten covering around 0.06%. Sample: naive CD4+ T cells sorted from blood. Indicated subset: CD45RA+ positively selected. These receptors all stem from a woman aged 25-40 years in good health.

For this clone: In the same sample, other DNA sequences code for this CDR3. CDR3 nucleotide sequence: TGTGCCAGCAGCCTTCGCGCCACAGATACGCAGTATTTT. Amino acids: CASSLRATDTQYF. The genes are TRBV27 and TRBJ2-3; the D is unclear. CDR3 length: 13 residues. V dropped 6 bases and J dropped 2 bases, with 9 bases sitting between them. CDR1 is MNHEY and CDR2 is SMNVEV in the germline V gene (reference sequence).

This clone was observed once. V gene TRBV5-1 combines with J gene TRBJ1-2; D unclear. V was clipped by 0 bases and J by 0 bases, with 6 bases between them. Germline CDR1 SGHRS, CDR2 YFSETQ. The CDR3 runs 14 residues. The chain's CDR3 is CASSLVAANYGYTF. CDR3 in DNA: TGCGCCAGCAGCTTGGTTGCCGCTAACTATGGCTACACCTTC.

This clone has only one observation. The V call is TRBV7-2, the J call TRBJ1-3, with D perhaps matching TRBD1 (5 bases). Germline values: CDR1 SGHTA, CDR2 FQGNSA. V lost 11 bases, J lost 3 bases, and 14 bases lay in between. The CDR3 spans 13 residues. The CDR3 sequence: CAGGWGSGNTIYF. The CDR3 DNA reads TGTGCCGGAGGTTGGGGCAGTGGAAACACCATATATTTT.

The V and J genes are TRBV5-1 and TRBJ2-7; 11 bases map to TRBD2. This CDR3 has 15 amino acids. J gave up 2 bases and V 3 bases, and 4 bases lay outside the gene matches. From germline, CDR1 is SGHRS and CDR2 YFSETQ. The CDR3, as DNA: TGCGCCAGCAGCTGGACGGGACTAGCGGCCTACGAGCAGTACTTC. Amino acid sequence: CASSWTGLAAYEQYF.